This TCR beta chain is drawn from a study of OX40 agonist ivuxolimab in advanced cancers. Across the study: Of mixed ages from 23 to 79 and averaging approximately 60 years, the group was roughly 83% male. Notes on the study in general: Some of the lowest clonal expansion was seen in partial responders at 0.1-3.0 mg/kg.

Remarks on this clone: The antigen remains unidentified.

The CDR3 is 16 amino acids. Only in-frame clones appear in the TCRdb table, and some are missing; sequencing was by immunoSEQ multiplex PCR. The data show about 81,000 clones, around 93% seen once. The origin of this receptor is an adult with an advanced solid tumor such as melanoma, head and neck, liver or kidney cancer. The genes are TRBV21-1 and TRBJ2-2. TRBV21-1 is a pseudogene. This material consisted of CD4+ or CD8+ T cells sorted from blood, taken in a trial of the OX40 agonist ivuxolimab. This CDR3 reads CASSKRVWGNTGELFF. CDR3 sequence (DNA): TGTGCCAGCAGCAAACGGGTATGGGGGAACACCGGGGAGCTGTTTTTT.